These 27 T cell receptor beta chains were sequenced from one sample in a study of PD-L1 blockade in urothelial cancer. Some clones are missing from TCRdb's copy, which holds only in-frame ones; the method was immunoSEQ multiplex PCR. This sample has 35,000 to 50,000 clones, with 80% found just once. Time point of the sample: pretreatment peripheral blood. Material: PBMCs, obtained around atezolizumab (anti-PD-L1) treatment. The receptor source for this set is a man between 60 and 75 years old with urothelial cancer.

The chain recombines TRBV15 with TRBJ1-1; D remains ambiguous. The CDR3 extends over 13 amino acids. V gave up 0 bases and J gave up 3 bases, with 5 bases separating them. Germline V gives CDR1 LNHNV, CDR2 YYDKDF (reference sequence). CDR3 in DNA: TGTGCCACCAGCAGAGAGGCGGACACTGAAGCTTTCTTT. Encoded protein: CATSREADTEAFF.

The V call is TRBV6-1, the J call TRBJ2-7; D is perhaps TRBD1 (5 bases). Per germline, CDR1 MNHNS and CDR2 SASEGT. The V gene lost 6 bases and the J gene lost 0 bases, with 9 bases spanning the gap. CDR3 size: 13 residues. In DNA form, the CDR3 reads TGTGCCAGCAGCCCCAGGGTCTCCTACGAGCAGTACTTC. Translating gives CASSPRVSYEQYF.

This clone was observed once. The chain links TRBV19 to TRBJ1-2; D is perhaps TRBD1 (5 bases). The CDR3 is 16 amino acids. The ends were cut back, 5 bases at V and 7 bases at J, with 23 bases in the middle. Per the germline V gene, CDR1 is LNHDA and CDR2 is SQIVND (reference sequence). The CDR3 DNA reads TGTGCCAGTAGTTCCGGGACTATCTCCCTATATCGTGGCTACACCTTC. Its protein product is CASSSGTISLYRGYTF.

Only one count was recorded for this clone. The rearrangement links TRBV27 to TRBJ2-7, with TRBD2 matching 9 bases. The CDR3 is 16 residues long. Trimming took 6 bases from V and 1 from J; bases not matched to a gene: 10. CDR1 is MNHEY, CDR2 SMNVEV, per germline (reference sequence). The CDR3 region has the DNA TGTGCCAGCAGGGCAATAGGGACTAGCTCTTCCTACGAGCAGTACTTC. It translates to CASRAIGTSSSYEQYF.

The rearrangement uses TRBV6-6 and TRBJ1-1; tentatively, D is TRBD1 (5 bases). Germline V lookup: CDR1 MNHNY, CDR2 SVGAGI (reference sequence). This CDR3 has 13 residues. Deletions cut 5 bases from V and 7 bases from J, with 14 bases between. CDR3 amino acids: CASSRTGGNEAFF. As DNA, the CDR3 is TGTGCCAGCAGTCGTACGGGGGGGAATGAAGCTTTCTTT.

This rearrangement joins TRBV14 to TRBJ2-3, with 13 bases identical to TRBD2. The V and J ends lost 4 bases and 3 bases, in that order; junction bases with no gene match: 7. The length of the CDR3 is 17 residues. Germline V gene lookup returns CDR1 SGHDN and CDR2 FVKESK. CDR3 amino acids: CASSPWGGLAGTDTQYF. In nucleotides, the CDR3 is TGTGCCAGCAGCCCCTGGGGGGGACTAGCGGGAACAGATACGCAGTATTTT.

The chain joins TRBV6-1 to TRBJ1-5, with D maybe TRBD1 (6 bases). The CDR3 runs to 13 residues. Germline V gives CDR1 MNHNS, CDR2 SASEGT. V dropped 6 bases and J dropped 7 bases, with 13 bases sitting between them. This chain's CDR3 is CASSSTGNQPQHF. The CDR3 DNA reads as TGTGCCAGCAGCTCAACAGGGAACCAGCCCCAGCATTTT.

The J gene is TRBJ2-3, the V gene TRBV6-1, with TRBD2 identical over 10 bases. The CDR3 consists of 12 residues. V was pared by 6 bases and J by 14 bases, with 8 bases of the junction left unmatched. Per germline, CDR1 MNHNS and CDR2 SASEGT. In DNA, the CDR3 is TGTGCCAGCAGGGTAGCGGGGGGTTTCTCGTATTTT. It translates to CASRVAGGFSYF.

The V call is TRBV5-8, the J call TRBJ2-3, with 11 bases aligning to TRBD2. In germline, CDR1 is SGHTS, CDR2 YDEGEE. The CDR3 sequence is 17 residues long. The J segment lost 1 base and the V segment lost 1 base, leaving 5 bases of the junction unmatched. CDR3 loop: CASSLSLAGGRTDTQYF. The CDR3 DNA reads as TGTGCCAGCAGCTTGTCTCTAGCGGGGGGCCGCACAGATACGCAGTATTTT.

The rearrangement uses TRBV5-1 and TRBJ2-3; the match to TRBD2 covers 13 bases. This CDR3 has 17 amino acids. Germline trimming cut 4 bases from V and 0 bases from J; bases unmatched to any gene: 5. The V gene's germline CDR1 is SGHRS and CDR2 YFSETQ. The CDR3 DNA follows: TGCGCCAGCAGCAGAACTAGCGGGGGGGCGAGCACAGATACGCAGTATTTT. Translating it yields CASSRTSGGASTDTQYF.

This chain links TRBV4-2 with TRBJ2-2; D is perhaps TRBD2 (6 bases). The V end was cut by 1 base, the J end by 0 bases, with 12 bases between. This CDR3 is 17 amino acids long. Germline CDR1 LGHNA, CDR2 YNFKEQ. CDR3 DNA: TGTGCCAGCAGCCAAGCCGCGGGGAACGCGAACACCGGGGAGCTGTTTTTT. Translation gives CASSQAAGNANTGELFF.

The CDR3 nucleotides read TGTGCCAGCAGACAACAGGGGGTCTCTGGAAACACCATATATTTT. Translating gives CASRQQGVSGNTIYF. The chain is built from TRBV27 and TRBJ1-3; 8 bases align to TRBD1. Germline CDR1 reads MNHEY; CDR2 reads SMNVEV (reference sequence). This CDR3 comprises 15 residues. V shed 6 bases and J 0 bases; nucleotides not matched to a gene: 4.

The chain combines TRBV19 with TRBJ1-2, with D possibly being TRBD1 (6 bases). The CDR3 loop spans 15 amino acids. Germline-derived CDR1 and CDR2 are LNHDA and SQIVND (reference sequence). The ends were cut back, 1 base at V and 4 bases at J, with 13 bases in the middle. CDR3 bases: TGTGCCAGTAGTATAGGCACAGGGCTGGCCTATGGCTACACCTTC. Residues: CASSIGTGLAYGYTF.

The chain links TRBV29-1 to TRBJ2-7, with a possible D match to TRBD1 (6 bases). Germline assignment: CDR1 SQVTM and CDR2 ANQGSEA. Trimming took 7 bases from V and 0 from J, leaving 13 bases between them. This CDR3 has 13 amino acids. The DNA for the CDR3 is TGCAGCGCGGGGCAGGGGCCCTCCTACGAGCAGTACTTC. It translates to CSAGQGPSYEQYF.

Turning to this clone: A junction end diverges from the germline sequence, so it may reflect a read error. CDR3 in DNA: TGTGCCAGCAGTGAAGCGGGTGTAGCGGGGGCTTTGAACTTC. Protein product: CASSEAGVAGALNF. This chain connects TRBV2 to TRBJ2-4; 9 bases are shared with TRBD2. CDR3 size: 14 residues. CDR1 and CDR2 from the germline V gene are SNHLY and FYNNEI.

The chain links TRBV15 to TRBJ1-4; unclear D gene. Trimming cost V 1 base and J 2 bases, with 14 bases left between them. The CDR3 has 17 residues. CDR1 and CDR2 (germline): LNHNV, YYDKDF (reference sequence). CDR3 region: CATSRVGEGGTNEKLFF. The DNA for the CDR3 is TGTGCCACCAGCAGAGTCGGCGAGGGCGGGACTAATGAAAAACTGTTTTTT.

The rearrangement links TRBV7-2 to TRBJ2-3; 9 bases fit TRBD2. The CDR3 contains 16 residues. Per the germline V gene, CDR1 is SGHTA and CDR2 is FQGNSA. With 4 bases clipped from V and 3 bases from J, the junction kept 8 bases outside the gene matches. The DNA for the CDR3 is TGTGCCAGCAGCTCTGGGCGGGGGGGACAGACAGATACGCAGTATTTT. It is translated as CASSSGRGGQTDTQYF.

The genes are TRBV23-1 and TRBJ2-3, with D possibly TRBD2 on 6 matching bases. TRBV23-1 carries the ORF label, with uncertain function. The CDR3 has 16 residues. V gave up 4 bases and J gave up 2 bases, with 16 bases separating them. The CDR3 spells CASSPGGVGITDTQYF. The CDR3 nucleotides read TGCGCCAGCAGTCCTGGAGGGGTGGGGATCACAGATACGCAGTATTTT.

The chain's CDR3 is CASSETGTGMYEQYF. The CDR3 bases are TGCGCCAGCAGCGAGACCGGGACAGGGATGTACGAGCAGTACTTC. The chain carries TRBV5-1 and TRBJ2-7; 9 bases match TRBD1. CDR3 length: 15 residues. Unmatched junction bases numbered 9, after V lost 4 bases and J lost 4 bases. CDR1 is SGHRS and CDR2 is YFSETQ in the germline V gene. Full variable domain (rest looked up from reference TRBV5-1 and TRBJ2-7): KAGVTQTPRYLIKTRGQQVTLSCSPISGHRSVSWYQQTPGQGLQFLFEYFSETQRNKGNFPGRFSGRQFSNSRSEMNVSTLELGDSALYLCASSETGTGMYEQYFGPGTRLTVT.

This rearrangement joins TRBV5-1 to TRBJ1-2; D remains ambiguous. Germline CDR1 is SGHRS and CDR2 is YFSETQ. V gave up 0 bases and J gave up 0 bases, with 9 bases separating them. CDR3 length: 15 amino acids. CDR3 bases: TGCGCCAGCAGCTTGGATGGCAGCGCTAACTATGGCTACACCTTC. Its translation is CASSLDGSANYGYTF.

CDR3 nucleotide sequence: TGTGCCAGTAGTCGGGGGACAGATTCCTACGAGCAGTACTTC. This gives the protein CASSRGTDSYEQYF. V is TRBV19 and J is TRBJ2-7; D might be TRBD1 (7 bases). The CDR3 runs 14 residues. The ends were cut back, 5 bases at V and 1 base at J, with 12 bases in the middle. The germline CDR1 and CDR2 sequences are LNHDA and SQIVND (reference sequence). Drawing the rest from reference TRBV19 and TRBJ2-7, the complete variable domain is DGGITQSPKYLFRKEGQNVTLSCEQNLNHDAMYWYRQDPGQGLRLIYYSQIVNDFQKGDIAEGYSVSREKKESFPLTVTSAQKNPTAFYLCASSRGTDSYEQYFGPGTRLTVT.

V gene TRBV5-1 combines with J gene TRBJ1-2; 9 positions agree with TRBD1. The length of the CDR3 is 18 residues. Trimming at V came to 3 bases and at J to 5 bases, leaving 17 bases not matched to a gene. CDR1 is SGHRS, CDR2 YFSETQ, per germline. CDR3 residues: CASSSTGTGQLSGYGYTF. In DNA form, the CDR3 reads TGCGCCAGCAGCTCCACCGGGACAGGGCAGCTTAGTGGGTATGGCTACACCTTC.

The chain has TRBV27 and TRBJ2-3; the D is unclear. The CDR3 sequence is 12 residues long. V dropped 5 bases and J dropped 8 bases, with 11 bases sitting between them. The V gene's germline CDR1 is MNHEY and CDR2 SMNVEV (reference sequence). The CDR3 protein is CASSPPTGTQYF. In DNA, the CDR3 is TGTGCCAGCAGTCCCCCGACTGGTACGCAGTATTTT.

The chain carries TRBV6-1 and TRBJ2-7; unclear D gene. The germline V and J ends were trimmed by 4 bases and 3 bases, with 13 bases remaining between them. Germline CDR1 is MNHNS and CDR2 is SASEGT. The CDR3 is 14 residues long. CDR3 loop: CASSGPGFVYEQYF. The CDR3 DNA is TGTGCCAGCAGTGGGCCAGGCTTCGTCTACGAGCAGTACTTC.

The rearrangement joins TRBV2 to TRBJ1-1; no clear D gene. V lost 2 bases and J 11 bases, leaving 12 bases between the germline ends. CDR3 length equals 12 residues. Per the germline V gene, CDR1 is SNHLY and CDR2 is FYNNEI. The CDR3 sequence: CASSENIWEAFF. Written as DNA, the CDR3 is TGTGCCAGCAGTGAAAATATTTGGGAGGCTTTCTTT.

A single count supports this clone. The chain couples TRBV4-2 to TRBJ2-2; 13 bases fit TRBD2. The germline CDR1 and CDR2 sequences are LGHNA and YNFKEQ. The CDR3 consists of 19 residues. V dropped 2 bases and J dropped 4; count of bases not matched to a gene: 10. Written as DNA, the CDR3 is TGTGCCAGCAGCCAACGAGGACTAGCGGGGGTAGACTCCACCGGGGAGCTGTTTTTT. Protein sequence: CASSQRGLAGVDSTGELFF.

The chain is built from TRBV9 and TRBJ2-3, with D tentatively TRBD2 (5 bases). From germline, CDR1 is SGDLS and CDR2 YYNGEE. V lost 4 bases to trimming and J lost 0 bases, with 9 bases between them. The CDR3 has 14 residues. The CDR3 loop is CASSSRTSTDTQYF. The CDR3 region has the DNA TGTGCCAGCAGCTCCCGGACTAGCACAGATACGCAGTATTTT.